The 13 T cell receptor beta chains below were found in one sample sequenced in a study of chemoradiotherapy in HPV16-positive cancers (dated by TCRdb to between 2021 and 2024). To prepare the library, the immunoSEQ multiplex PCR assay was applied. In TCRdb, the immuneACCESS table is reduced to in-frame sequences with V and J assigned. These tables do not hold every clone; where another copy was compared, an unresolved V gene accounts for under half, and the others remain unexplained. This sample gives around 40,000 clones in total; roughly 77% of them show up just once. The ten largest account for 5.2% of the sample. The specimen comprised blood, sampled from a patient who underwent chemoradiotherapy. The receptor source for this set is a human donor with HPV-associated anogenital cancer.

The V call is TRBV5-1, the J call TRBJ1-2; 7 bases fit TRBD1. The CDR3 loop spans 14 amino acids. Germline-derived CDR1 and CDR2 are SGHRS and YFSETQ. J was trimmed by 5 bases and V by 4 bases; bases with no gene match: 8. The CDR3: CASSLGQASYGYTF. CDR3 coding DNA: TGCGCCAGCAGCCTCGGACAGGCGTCATATGGCTACACCTTC.

The rearrangement joins TRBV27 to TRBJ2-1; 9 nucleotides line up with TRBD2. The CDR3 has 16 amino acids. Germline CDR1 is MNHEY and CDR2 is SMNVEV (reference sequence). With 0 bases clipped from V and 6 bases from J, the junction kept 6 bases outside the gene matches. This CDR3 reads CASSLSSGGHFNEQFF. Written as DNA, the CDR3 is TGTGCCAGCAGTTTATCAAGCGGGGGGCACTTCAATGAGCAGTTCTTC.

The chain has TRBV5-1 and TRBJ2-3; TRBD1 agrees at 9 bases. The germline V gene has CDR1 SGHRS and CDR2 YFSETQ. Trimming took 2 bases from V and 2 from J; bases not matched to a gene: 6. This CDR3 region has 16 residues. The CDR3 loop reads CASSFVGQGLTDTQYF. CDR3 nucleotide sequence: TGCGCCAGCAGCTTCGTCGGACAGGGGCTCACAGATACGCAGTATTTT.

In nucleotides, the CDR3 is TGTGCCAGCAGTTTCGACGAGGGGGGCACAGATACGCAGTATTTT. It translates to CASSFDEGGTDTQYF. The chain uses TRBV27 and TRBJ2-3, with a weak D call TRBD1 (6 bases). Per the germline V gene, CDR1 is MNHEY and CDR2 is SMNVEV (reference sequence). There are 15 residues in the CDR3. The V end lost 3 bases, the J end lost 1 base, and 11 bases lay between the germline ends.

The V and J genes are TRBV18 and TRBJ2-1, with 9 bases lining up with TRBD1. The CDR3 is 15 amino acids. V gave up 4 bases and J gave up 3 bases; unmatched junction bases: 4. Germline V gene lookup returns CDR1 KGHSH and CDR2 LQKENI. The CDR3 DNA is TGTGCCAGCTCACGAGGACAGGGGAGCTACAATGAGCAGTTCTTC. It codes for CASSRGQGSYNEQFF.

This chain connects TRBV7-2 to TRBJ1-6; D gene unclear. The ends were cut back, 2 bases at V and 10 bases at J, with 15 bases in the middle. This CDR3 has 15 residues. Germline V gene lookup returns CDR1 SGHTA and CDR2 FQGNSA. CDR3 DNA: TGTGCCAGCAGCTTAAGTCTTGACATTGAATCACCCCTCCACTTT. The encoded protein is CASSLSLDIESPLHF.

The chain has TRBV7-3 and TRBJ1-6, with TRBD1 as a possible D gene (5 bases). The CDR3 contains 14 residues. The V gene lost 3 bases and the J gene lost 5 bases, with 8 bases spanning the gap. Germline V CDR1 and CDR2: SGHTA, FQGTGA. The CDR3 reads CASSFGHNNSPLHF. The DNA for the CDR3 is TGTGCCAGCAGCTTTGGACATAATAATTCACCCCTCCACTTT.

This clone was seen a few times. The J gene is TRBJ1-2, the V gene TRBV18; possibly TRBD1 for D (5 bases). V lost 1 base, J lost 0 bases, and 9 bases lay in between. This CDR3 spans 15 amino acids. The germline V gene has CDR1 KGHSH and CDR2 LQKENI. Here the CDR3 DNA reads TGTGCCAGCTCACCACTATCAGGGCCTAACTATGGCTACACCTTC. Protein sequence: CASSPLSGPNYGYTF.

The rearrangement uses TRBV5-4 and TRBJ2-1, with TRBD2 matching 7 bases. This CDR3 comprises 14 residues. CDR1 and CDR2 from the germline V gene are SGHNT and YYREEE (reference sequence). Trimming at V came to 6 bases and at J to 8 bases, leaving 11 bases not matched to a gene. CDR3 in DNA: TGTGCCAGCACCCTCATGGGAGGGGAGTATGAGCAGTTCTTC. It translates to CASTLMGGEYEQFF.

The chain links TRBV30 to TRBJ1-2, with 7 bases fitting TRBD1. Germline lookup yields CDR1 GTSNPN and CDR2 SVGIG (reference sequence). The CDR3 runs to 15 residues. V shed 0 bases and J 4 bases; nucleotides not matched to a gene: 8. For the CDR3, the DNA is TGTGCCTGGAGTGTAAGCCTGGGACAGTCCTATGGCTACACCTTC. This sequence encodes CAWSVSLGQSYGYTF.

This sequence joins TRBV25-1 and TRBJ1-2; D perhaps matches TRBD1 (5 bases). The V gene lost 7 bases and the J gene lost 1 base, with 13 bases spanning the gap. Per the germline V gene, CDR1 is MGHDK and CDR2 is SYGVNS. The CDR3 has 14 amino acids. CDR3 DNA: TGTGCCAGCAAGAGGGACGGGGATAACTATGGCTACACCTTC. As protein: CASKRDGDNYGYTF.

The chain uses TRBV5-6 and TRBJ1-1; D ambiguous. The CDR3 runs to 16 residues. Germline values: CDR1 SGHDT, CDR2 YYEEEE. V lost 6 bases to trimming and J lost 6 bases, with 24 bases between them. CDR3 loop: CASILGNSGLIAEAFF. The CDR3 DNA is TGTGCCAGCATCCTAGGAAACAGCGGGTTGATCGCTGAAGCTTTCTTT.

The rearrangement uses TRBV10-3 and TRBJ1-2; TRBD1 is a possible D gene (6 bases). Trimming left V 2 bases short and J 6 bases short, with 13 bases between. CDR1 and CDR2 from the germline V gene are ENHRY and SYGVKD. The CDR3 has 14 residues. CDR3 sequence: CAISEEQGLDGYTF. In nucleotides, the CDR3 is TGTGCCATCAGTGAGGAACAGGGTCTTGATGGCTACACCTTC.